These 5 T cell receptor beta chains were sequenced from one sample in a study of blood T cell repertoires in COVID-19. Profiling relied on immunoSEQ multiplex PCR, and the TCRdb table lists in-frame clones only, not all of them. The repertoire holds about 410,000 clones, about nine tenths seen once, with more than 0.55% in the top ten. Sequences were obtained from PBMCs or T cells enriched from blood (not recorded which). These receptors originate from a man between 18 and 29 years old who had recovered from COVID-19.

The rearrangement joins TRBV10-1 to TRBJ2-7; 7 nucleotides agree with TRBD1. The J segment lost 2 bases and the V segment lost 6 bases, leaving 7 bases of the junction unmatched. The length of the CDR3 is 14 residues. The germline CDR1 and CDR2 sequences are WNHNN and SYGVQD (reference sequence). CDR3 coding DNA: TGCGCCAGCAGGCTATCGACAGGGCCCTACGAGCAGTACTTC. Translated: CASRLSTGPYEQYF.

V and J are TRBV5-1 and TRBJ2-7; a possible D gene is TRBD1 (6 bases). Trimming stripped 4 bases from V and 4 bases from J, with 9 bases between. CDR3 size: 12 residues. Germline values: CDR1 SGHRS, CDR2 YFSETQ. The CDR3 nucleotides read TGCGCCAGCAGCCTTGACAGGTACGAGCAGTACTTC. It codes for CASSLDRYEQYF.

V is TRBV24-1 and J is TRBJ1-5; D not resolved. The length of the CDR3 is 14 residues. V was pared by 7 bases and J by 9 bases, with 18 bases between. Per germline, CDR1 KGHDR and CDR2 SFDVKD. CDR3 bases: TGTGCCACCAGCCGACGCGGGTCGGTTCGGCCCCAGCATTTT. As protein: CATSRRGSVRPQHF.

J is TRBJ1-5 and V is TRBV11-1; D unclear. The germline V and J ends were trimmed by 5 bases and 0 bases, with 11 bases remaining between them. Germline lookup yields CDR1 SGHAT and CDR2 FQDESV (reference sequence). This CDR3 is built from 15 residues. CDR3: CASSEETYSNQPQHF. CDR3 DNA sequence: TGTGCCAGCAGCGAAGAGACTTATAGCAATCAGCCCCAGCATTTT.

The gene calls are TRBV3-1 (or the pseudogene TRBV3-2) and TRBJ1-3; TRBD1 agrees at 7 bases. The J segment lost 2 bases and the V segment lost 4 bases, leaving 5 bases of the junction unmatched. CDR1 LGHDT and CDR2 YNNKEL come from the germline V gene (reference sequence). The CDR3 spans 15 residues. CDR3 sequence reads: CASSPGGSAGNTIYF. CDR3 coding DNA: TGTGCCAGCAGCCCAGGGGGATCTGCTGGAAACACCATATATTTT.